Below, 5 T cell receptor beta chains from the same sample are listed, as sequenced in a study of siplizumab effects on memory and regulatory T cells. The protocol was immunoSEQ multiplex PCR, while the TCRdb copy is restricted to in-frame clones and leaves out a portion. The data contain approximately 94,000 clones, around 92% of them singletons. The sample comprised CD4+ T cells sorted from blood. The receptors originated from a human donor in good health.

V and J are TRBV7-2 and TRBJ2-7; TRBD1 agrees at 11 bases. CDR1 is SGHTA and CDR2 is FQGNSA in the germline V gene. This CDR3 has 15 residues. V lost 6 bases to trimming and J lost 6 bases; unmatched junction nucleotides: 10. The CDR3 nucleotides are TGTGCCAGCAGAGACCCGGGACAGGGGGTGGGCGAGCAGTACTTC. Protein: CASRDPGQGVGEQYF.

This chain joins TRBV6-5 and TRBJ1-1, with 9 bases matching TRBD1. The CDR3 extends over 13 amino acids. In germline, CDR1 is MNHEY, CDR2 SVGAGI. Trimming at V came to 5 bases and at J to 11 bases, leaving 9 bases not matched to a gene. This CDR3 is CASSRPDRGWAFF. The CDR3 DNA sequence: TGTGCCAGCAGTAGACCCGACAGGGGGTGGGCTTTCTTT.

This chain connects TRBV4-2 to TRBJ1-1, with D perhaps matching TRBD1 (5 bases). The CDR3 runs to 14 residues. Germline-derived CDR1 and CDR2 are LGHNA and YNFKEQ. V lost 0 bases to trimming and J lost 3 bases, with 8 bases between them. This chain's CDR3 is CASSQDSRDTEAFF. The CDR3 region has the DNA TGTGCCAGCAGCCAAGATAGCAGGGACACTGAAGCTTTCTTT.

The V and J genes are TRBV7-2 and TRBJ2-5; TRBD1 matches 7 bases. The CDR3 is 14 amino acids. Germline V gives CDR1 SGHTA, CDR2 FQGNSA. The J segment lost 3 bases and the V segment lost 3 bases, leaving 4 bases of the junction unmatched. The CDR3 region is CASSFGQAEETQYF. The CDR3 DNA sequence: TGTGCCAGCAGCTTTGGACAGGCGGAAGAGACCCAGTACTTC.

CDR3: CASSSSSSGYTF. Here the CDR3 DNA reads TGTGCCAGCAGTTCCTCCAGTAGCGGCTACACCTTC. The rearrangement uses TRBV28 and TRBJ1-2; unclear D gene. Trimming took off 4 bases at V and 8 bases at J, with 11 bases between the two ends. From germline, CDR1 is MDHEN and CDR2 SYDVKM. CDR3 length: 12 residues.